The clone carrying this TCR beta chain was seen a single time. Repertoires were generated with immunoSEQ multiplex PCR, while TCRdb's copy carries only in-frame clones and drops some. The sample holds 150,000 to 160,000 clones, 70% to 85% seen once. The CDR3 runs 16 residues. V lost 2 bases and J lost 4; bases outside the gene matches: 4. Germline assignment: CDR1 MNHEY and CDR2 SVGAGI. This entry belongs to a study of blood T cell repertoires in COVID-19. Followed longitudinally, the Seattle patients had been enrolled during active infection. The chain has TRBV6-5 and TRBJ2-5; 13 nucleotides match TRBD2. This receptor was obtained from a man between 60 and 75 years old with COVID-19, enrolled during active disease. The sequencing input was peripheral blood. In nucleotides, the CDR3 is TGTGCCAGCAGTTACAGGACTAGCGGGAGATCAGAGACCCAGTACTTC. This codes for CASSYRTSGRSETQYF.